This TCR beta chain was sequenced for a study of blood T cell repertoires in COVID-19. In the study overall: From T cells, B-cell-depleted T cells, or PBMCs came the material, which was cDNA or gDNA.

This CDR3 spans 14 amino acids. The sample holds one count of this clone. Some clones are missing from TCRdb's copy, which holds only in-frame ones; the method was immunoSEQ multiplex PCR. The sample holds about 330,000 clones, 87% seen once. The receptor comes from a young man with COVID-19, enrolled during active disease. The V gene is TRBV21-1, the J gene TRBJ2-7; the table's D call of TRBD1 was not tested on the DNA. TRBV21-1 is described as a pseudogene. The sequenced sample was peripheral blood. The CDR3 DNA is TGTGCCAGCAGGGCGACAGGGAGCTCCTACGAGCAGTACTTC. This translates into CASRATGSSYEQYF.